This T cell receptor beta chain was documented in a study of T cells after posttransplantation cyclophosphamide. Study-wide results and limits: After PTCy, TRB diversity resembled that of CNI/methotrexate controls.

TCRdb keeps only in-frame clones here, not all; method: immunoSEQ multiplex PCR. Sampling found nearly 25,000 clones, none seen once. This clone has ten or more counts. Its matching antigen is unknown. The germline CDR1 and CDR2 sequences are WSHSY and SAAADI. This CDR3 contains 14 residues. The chain has TRBV10-2 and TRBJ2-5; 8 bases match TRBD1. The J call may be in error: the DNA end matches TRBJ2-7 better. Source material: PBMCs. The TCR was taken from a woman between 45 and 65 years old in good health, CMV-negative, and a related stem cell transplant donor. The CDR3 bases are TGCGCCAGCAGTGACAGACAGGGGTCCTACGAGCAGTACTTC. Translation gives CASSDRQGSYEQYF.